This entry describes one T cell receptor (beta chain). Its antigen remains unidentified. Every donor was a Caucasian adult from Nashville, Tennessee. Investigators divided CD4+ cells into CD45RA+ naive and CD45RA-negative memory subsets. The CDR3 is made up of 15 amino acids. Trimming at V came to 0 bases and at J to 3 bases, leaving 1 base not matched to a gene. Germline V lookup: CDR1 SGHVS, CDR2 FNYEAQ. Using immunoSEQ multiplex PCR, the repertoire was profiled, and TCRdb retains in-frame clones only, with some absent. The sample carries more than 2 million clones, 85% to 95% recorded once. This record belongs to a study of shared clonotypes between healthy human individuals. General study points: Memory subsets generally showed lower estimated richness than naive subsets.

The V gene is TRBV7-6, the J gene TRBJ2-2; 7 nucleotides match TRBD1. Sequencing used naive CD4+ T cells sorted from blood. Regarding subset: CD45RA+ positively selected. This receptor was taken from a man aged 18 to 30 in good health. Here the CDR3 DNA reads TGTGCCAGCAGCTTAGCCGGGACAGACACCGGGGAGCTGTTTTTT. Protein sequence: CASSLAGTDTGELFF.